Shown below are 31 T cell receptor beta chains from a single sample sequenced in a study of human T cells and chemical hapten exposure. Time point denoted: patch test 1, 2 weeks after DPC sensitization. Sample treatment: therapeutic diphenylcyclopropenone sensitization with weekly scalp DPC. TCRdb passed the RACE reads through MiXCR, listing each CDR3 protein once. The table includes roughly 380,000 distinct CDR3 sequences, about 4.8% detected once. The source material was whole blood, sampled in connection with sensitization to the hapten diphenylcyclopropenone (DPC). The receptor set was obtained from a woman aged 45-65 years with alopecia areata. Some clones in this sample may be carry-over from other donors' samples.

This clonotype was counted ten times or more. The V call is TRBV7-8, the J call TRBJ2-1, with TRBD1 matching over 9 bases. The germline CDR1 and CDR2 sequences are SGHVS and FQNEAQ. This CDR3 region has 15 residues. V lost 5 bases and J lost 6; bases outside the gene matches: 8. The CDR3 coding sequence is TGTGCCAGCAGCCCAGGGACAGGGCTCGGCAATGAGCAGTTCTTC. Residues: CASSPGTGLGNEQFF.

This clonotype was recorded many times. The chain employs TRBV28 and TRBJ2-5; 9 nucleotides match TRBD2. Trimming cost V 5 bases and J 5 bases; bases outside gene matches: 18. Germline V gives CDR1 MDHEN, CDR2 SYDVKM. This CDR3 comprises 18 residues. CDR3 residues: CASSQRLGLAGSLETQYF. The CDR3 DNA sequence: TGTGCCAGCAGTCAAAGGCTCGGGCTAGCGGGGTCATTGGAGACCCAGTACTTC.

V usage is TRBV12-3 or TRBV12-4 and J usage is TRBJ2-3; 10 positions agree with TRBD2. J was trimmed by 9 bases and V by 4 bases; bases with no gene match: 10. There are 15 residues in the CDR3. CDR3 nucleotide sequence: TGTGCCAGCAGTTCCGGCGTAGCGGGGGGAGGGACGCAGTATTTT. As protein: CASSSGVAGGGTQYF.

The table lists this clonotype with many counts. The chain is built from TRBV9 and TRBJ1-1, with TRBD1 matching 10 bases. The J segment lost 6 bases and the V segment lost 0 bases, leaving 5 bases of the junction unmatched. Looked up from germline, CDR1 is SGDLS and CDR2 is YYNGEE. This CDR3 region has 15 residues. This CDR3 reads CASSVVGQGSAEAFF. CDR3 sequence (DNA): TGTGCCAGCAGCGTAGTGGGACAGGGGAGCGCTGAAGCTTTCTTT.

This clonotype has more than one count but fewer than ten. V usage is TRBV15 and J usage is TRBJ2-5; D is undetermined. Trimming pared 0 bases from V and 7 bases from J, leaving 6 bases between. Germline V lookup: CDR1 LNHNV, CDR2 YYDKDF (reference sequence). The CDR3 contains 12 residues. As DNA, the CDR3 is TGTGCCACCAGCAGAGATCGCGGGACCCAGTACTTC. It specifies CATSRDRGTQYF.

This clonotype was seen at least ten times. The V call is TRBV20-1, the J call TRBJ1-4, with D uncertain. CDR1 and CDR2 from the germline V gene are DFQATT and SNEGSKA (reference sequence). V was pared by 0 bases and J by 7 bases, with 9 bases between. The CDR3 has 13 residues. CDR3: CSARDMAVEKLFF. In DNA form, the CDR3 reads TGCAGTGCTAGAGATATGGCAGTTGAAAAACTGTTTTTT.

This clonotype was seen at least ten times. The chain joins TRBV3-1 to TRBJ2-2; D may correspond to TRBD1 or TRBD2 (5 bases each). CDR1 LGHDT and CDR2 YNNKEL come from the germline V gene (reference sequence). V was trimmed by 4 bases and J by 3 bases, leaving 15 bases between them. The CDR3 extends over 16 amino acids. CDR3 region: CASSPHEGTDTGELFF. The CDR3 DNA reads TGTGCCAGCAGCCCCCACGAGGGGACGGACACCGGGGAGCTGTTTTTT.

This clonotype has at least ten counts. This chain joins TRBV5-4 and TRBJ1-1, with 7 bases identical to TRBD1. Looked up from germline, CDR1 is SGHNT and CDR2 is YYREEE (reference sequence). V lost 3 bases, J lost 4 bases, and 3 bases stayed unmatched. The CDR3 loop spans 13 amino acids. The CDR3: CASSSSGGTEAFF. In nucleotides, the CDR3 is TGTGCCAGCAGCTCCTCAGGGGGCACTGAAGCTTTCTTT.

This clonotype was observed a handful of times. This chain connects TRBV6-5 to TRBJ1-5, with 8 bases fitting TRBD1. The trim removed 6 bases at V and 7 bases at J, leaving 5 bases unmatched. The CDR3 totals 13 residues. CDR1 and CDR2 from the germline V gene are MNHEY and SVGAGI. DNA for the CDR3: TGTGCCAGCAGGGGACAGGCGGGGCAGCCCCAGCATTTT. Translating it yields CASRGQAGQPQHF.

This clonotype was observed a few times. The rearrangement joins TRBV12-5 to TRBJ2-1, with a tentative D call TRBD2 (6 bases). The CDR3 covers 15 residues. Germline loops: CDR1 LGHNT, CDR2 FRNRAP. Trimming left V 0 bases short and J 9 bases short, with 15 bases between. CDR3 DNA: TGTGCTAGTGGTTTGGTAGACGGGAGCGGCGGTGAGCAGTTCTTC. Residues: CASGLVDGSGGEQFF.

This chain connects TRBV20-1 to TRBJ1-1, with D possibly being TRBD1 (5 bases). CDR3 length equals 11 residues. V was shortened by 6 bases and J by 11 bases, with 16 bases between the two germline ends. Germline V gene data show CDR1 as DFQATT and CDR2 as SNEGSKA (reference sequence). Here the CDR3 DNA reads TGCAGTGCATACGGGGGAGTCGGGGCTTTCTTT. Translated, it gives CSAYGGVGAFF.

This clonotype came up many times. The gene calls are TRBV7-2 and TRBJ2-3; no clear D. Trimming took off 4 bases at V and 3 bases at J, with 8 bases between the two ends. Germline V gene sequence: CDR1 SGHTA, CDR2 FQGNSA. This CDR3 spans 13 amino acids. Here the CDR3 reads CASSSTRTDTQYF. As DNA, the CDR3 is TGTGCCAGCAGCTCAACAAGGACAGATACGCAGTATTTT.

This clonotype has ten or more counts. V is TRBV4-1 and J is TRBJ2-7; D gene uncertain. Per the germline V gene, CDR1 is MGHRA and CDR2 is YSYEKL. This CDR3 region has 13 residues. Trimming pared 8 bases from V and 6 bases from J, leaving 17 bases between. Here the CDR3 reads CASAPGELTEQYF. The CDR3 DNA is TGCGCCAGCGCCCCGGGCGAACTGACCGAGCAGTACTTC.

This clonotype has ten or more counts. CDR3 sequence: CASSSGLAGAFTDTQYF. As DNA, the CDR3 is TGTGCCAGCAGCTCCGGACTAGCGGGGGCCTTCACAGATACGCAGTATTTT. The rearrangement links TRBV11-2 to TRBJ2-3; 13 bases line up with TRBD2. The V gene's germline CDR1 is SGHAT and CDR2 FQNNGV. The trim removed 4 bases at V and 2 bases at J, leaving 6 bases unmatched. The CDR3 has 17 amino acids.

A word on this clonotype: This may arise from a read error, as a much more abundant clone is one base away. The rearrangement uses TRBV27 and TRBJ1-2, with 9 positions matching TRBD1. The CDR3 loop spans 13 amino acids. Looked up from germline, CDR1 is MNHEY and CDR2 is SMNVEV (reference sequence). CDR3 nucleotide sequence: TGTGTCACCTTACAACAGGGGGCGCAAGGCTACACCTTC. Its protein is CVTLQQGAQGYTF.

In this sample, this clonotype turned up many times. The rearrangement uses TRBV20-1 and TRBJ2-3; D not resolved. V shed 0 bases and J shed 5 bases, with 6 bases lying between them. This CDR3 has 12 residues. From germline, CDR1 is DFQATT and CDR2 SNEGSKA (reference sequence). DNA for the CDR3: TGCAGTGCTAGAGATTGGGGAGATACGCAGTATTTT. This translates into CSARDWGDTQYF.

This clonotype was seen a few times. The chain is built from TRBV3-1 and TRBJ2-7, with 7 bases identical to TRBD1. The CDR3 is 16 residues long. CDR1 and CDR2 from the germline V gene are LGHDT and YNNKEL (reference sequence). The J segment lost 0 bases and the V segment lost 4 bases, leaving 9 bases of the junction unmatched. The CDR3 DNA is TGTGCCAGCAGCCTGTTCGGGACAGACCTCTCCTACGAGCAGTACTTC. Translated, it gives CASSLFGTDLSYEQYF.

The V call is TRBV10-3, the J call TRBJ2-3; no reliable D call. V dropped 8 bases and J dropped 4 bases, with 10 bases sitting between them. This CDR3 is built from 12 residues. CDR1 ENHRY and CDR2 SYGVKD come from the germline V gene. CDR3 region: CAIGPDADTQYF. Written as DNA, the CDR3 is TGTGCCATCGGGCCAGACGCAGATACGCAGTATTTT.

This clonotype was detected a few times. The chain recombines TRBV10-3 with TRBJ2-7, with D possibly matching TRBD1 (6 bases). The CDR3 extends over 15 amino acids. Germline V gene data show CDR1 as ENHRY and CDR2 as SYGVKD. Deletions cut 1 base from V and 5 bases from J, with 15 bases between. In DNA, the CDR3 is TGTGCCATCAGTGAGTTAGGCAGGGGAGTCGACGAGCAGTACTTC. Its translation is CAISELGRGVDEQYF.

The chain combines TRBV12-3 or TRBV12-4 with TRBJ1-6; TRBD1 agrees at 7 bases. The length of the CDR3 is 16 residues. V lost 3 bases and J lost 0; bases outside the gene matches: 2. CDR3 loop: CASSFRQGSYNSPLHF. The CDR3 bases are TGTGCCAGCAGTTTTCGACAGGGCTCCTATAATTCACCCCTCCACTTT.

This clonotype was counted many times. The chain carries TRBV4-3 and TRBJ2-6; D might be TRBD2 (5 bases). Germline V gives CDR1 LGHNA, CDR2 YSLEER. V was cut by 4 bases and J by 4 bases, with 14 bases left in between. This CDR3 spans 16 amino acids. The CDR3 bases are TGCGCCAGCAGCCCAGGATTGGGGAGAGGGGCCAACGTCCTGACTTTC. Its protein is CASSPGLGRGANVLTF.

This clonotype appeared a few times. The chain couples TRBV27 to TRBJ2-3; D is undetermined. This CDR3 contains 13 residues. The germline gives CDR1 MNHEY, CDR2 SMNVEV (reference sequence). Trimming stripped 6 bases from V and 4 bases from J, with 11 bases between. CDR3 DNA sequence: TGTGCCAGCAGACCCGCACCTGCAGATACGCAGTATTTT. As protein: CASRPAPADTQYF.

Written as DNA, the CDR3 is TGCAGCGCTCGACTAGCGGCCCGTTACGAGCAGTACTTC. Its translation: CSARLAARYEQYF. This chain uses TRBV29-1 with TRBJ2-7; TRBD2 aligns across 9 bases. V gave up 7 bases and J gave up 4 bases; unmatched junction bases: 8. The CDR3 extends over 13 amino acids. In germline, CDR1 is SQVTM, CDR2 ANQGSEA.

Only a few counts were recorded for this clonotype. The chain recombines TRBV6-1 with TRBJ2-6; 10 nucleotides agree with TRBD1. The CDR3 sequence is 20 residues long. Germline V gene data show CDR1 as MNHNS and CDR2 as SASEGT. V lost 5 bases and J lost 0; bases outside the gene matches: 13. In DNA form, the CDR3 reads TGTGCCAGCAGTCAGTGGTATGGGGACAGGGGAAGCTCTGGGGCCAACGTCCTGACTTTC. Translation: CASSQWYGDRGSSGANVLTF.

The rearrangement links TRBV2 to TRBJ2-7, with D hard to call. V was cut by 7 bases and J by 2 bases, with 9 bases left in between. The CDR3 is 12 residues long. CDR1 and CDR2 from the germline V gene are SNHLY and FYNNEI. CDR3 coding DNA: TGTGCCAGCATCGAAGCTACCTACGAGCAGTACTTC. It specifies CASIEATYEQYF.

This clonotype was counted a few times. The CDR3 loop is CASREIRDSYNEQFF. The CDR3 nucleotides read TGTGCCAGCAGGGAAATCCGGGACAGCTACAATGAGCAGTTCTTC. The V call is TRBV11-2, the J call TRBJ2-1; 7 bases match TRBD1. The V segment lost 6 bases and the J segment 3 bases; nucleotides outside the gene matches: 8. Germline V gene lookup returns CDR1 SGHAT and CDR2 FQNNGV. The CDR3 covers 15 residues.

Ten or more counts support this clonotype. The chain employs TRBV14 and TRBJ1-2; D remains unclear. Trimming cost V 1 base and J 12 bases, with 15 bases left between them. Germline assignment: CDR1 SGHDN and CDR2 FVKESK. The CDR3 covers 13 residues. The CDR3 loop reads CASSQGEVSENTF. As DNA, the CDR3 is TGTGCCAGCAGCCAAGGAGAGGTGTCGGAAAACACCTTC.

The table lists this clonotype with many counts. The gene calls are TRBV24-1 and TRBJ1-5, with D perhaps TRBD1 (5 bases). V gave up 12 bases and J gave up 2 bases, with 25 bases separating them. This CDR3 is built from 17 residues. The germline V gene encodes CDR1 KGHDR and CDR2 SFDVKD. The CDR3 region is CASRLSGPNEGNQPQHF. Written as DNA, the CDR3 is TGTGCCTCTCGCCTGTCGGGACCAAACGAGGGCAATCAGCCCCAGCATTTT.

This clonotype showed up many times. The chain links TRBV7-9 to TRBJ2-7, with TRBD2 matching 7 bases. Per germline, CDR1 SEHNR and CDR2 FQNEAQ (reference sequence). Losses at the gene ends were 4 bases for V and 3 bases for J; bases not matched to a gene: 3. The CDR3 has 13 residues. Written as DNA, the CDR3 is TGTGCCAGCAGCTCTAGCGGCGGCTACGAGCAGTACTTC. As protein: CASSSSGGYEQYF.

This clonotype showed up just a few times. V is TRBV24-1 and J is TRBJ2-3; D not resolved. V lost 7 bases, J lost 1 base, and 14 bases lay in between. Germline CDR1 KGHDR, CDR2 SFDVKD. CDR3 length equals 15 residues. The CDR3 DNA follows: TGTGCCACCAGCCCCCTCTGCGCTTGCACAGATACGCAGTATTTT. Its protein is CATSPLCACTDTQYF.

In this sample, this clonotype turned up many times. The rearrangement uses TRBV29-1 and TRBJ1-1, with D uncertain. CDR1 SQVTM and CDR2 ANQGSEA come from the germline V gene. This CDR3 is 13 amino acids long. V was trimmed by 4 bases and J by 2 bases, leaving 11 bases between them. The CDR3 nucleotides read TGCAGCGTTGTGACCGGGGTTAACACTGAAGCTTTCTTT. Translation gives CSVVTGVNTEAFF.